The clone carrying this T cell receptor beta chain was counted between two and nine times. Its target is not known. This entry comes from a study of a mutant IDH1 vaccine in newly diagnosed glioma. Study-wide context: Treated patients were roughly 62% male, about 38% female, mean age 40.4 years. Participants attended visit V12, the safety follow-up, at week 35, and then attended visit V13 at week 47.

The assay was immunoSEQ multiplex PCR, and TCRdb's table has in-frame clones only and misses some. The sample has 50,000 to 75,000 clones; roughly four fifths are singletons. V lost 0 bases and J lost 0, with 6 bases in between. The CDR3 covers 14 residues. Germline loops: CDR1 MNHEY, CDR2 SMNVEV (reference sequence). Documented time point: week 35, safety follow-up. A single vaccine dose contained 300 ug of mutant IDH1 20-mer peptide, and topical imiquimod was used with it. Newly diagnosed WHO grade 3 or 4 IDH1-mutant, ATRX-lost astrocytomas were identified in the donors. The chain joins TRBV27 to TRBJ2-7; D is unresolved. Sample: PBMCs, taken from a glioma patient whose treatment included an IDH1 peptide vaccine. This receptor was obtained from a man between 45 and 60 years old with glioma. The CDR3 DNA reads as TGTGCCAGCAGTTTATCCCCAAGCTCCTACGAGCAGTACTTC. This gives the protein CASSLSPSSYEQYF.